Listed below are T cell receptor beta chains from one sample, sequenced in a study of blood T cell repertoires in COVID-19. Assay: immunoSEQ multiplex PCR; the TCRdb copy retains only in-frame clones and omits some. The table shows 150,000 to 200,000 clones, with roughly 93% occurring only once. The sample comprised peripheral blood. The receptors here all came from a woman aged 55 to 70 with COVID-19, enrolled during active disease. CDR3s include the opening cysteine and the closing phenylalanine or tryptophan. The D gene is left open where the match is weak. The size entry is marked missing in some rows and otherwise reads once, few, many or a size class.

>TRBV10-3|TRBJ2-1|.|.
CAISEASGYNEQFF
TGTGCCATCAGTGAAGCTTCGGGGTACAATGAGCAGTTCTTC
>TRBV5-4|TRBJ2-3|.|.
CASSLAPPRTDTQYF
TGTGCCAGCAGCTTGGCTCCACCTCGGACAGATACGCAGTATTTT
>TRBV3-1/TRBV3-2|TRBJ2-5|.|TRBD2
CASSYMVSGEETQYF
TGTGCCAGCAGCTATATGGTGAGCGGGGAAGAGACCCAGTACTTC
>TRBV5-1|TRBJ2-1|.|TRBD1
CASGRGQGAPNEQFF
TGCGCCAGCGGACGAGGACAGGGGGCTCCAAATGAGCAGTTCTTC
>TRBV19|TRBJ2-3|.|TRBD1
CASSKDRGPSQYF
TGTGCCAGTAGTAAAGACAGGGGCCCCTCGCAGTATTTT
>TRBV7-2|TRBJ2-6|.|.
CASSLYSSGANVLTF
TGTGCCAGCAGCTTATATTCCTCTGGGGCCAACGTCCTGACTTTC
>TRBV6-2/TRBV6-3|TRBJ1-2|.|TRBD1
CASSYPQGAGGFLTRWDGYTF
TGTGCCAGCAGTTACCCACAGGGGGCAGGAGGCTTTCTAACGAGGTGGGATGGCTACACCTTC
>TRBV19|TRBJ1-4|.|.
CASSIVRGSLEKLFF
TGTGCCAGTAGTATAGTCCGAGGCTCTTTGGAAAAACTGTTTTTT
>TRBV5-5|TRBJ2-5|.|TRBD2
CASSRETSGGRETQYF
TGTGCCAGCAGCCGCGAGACTAGCGGGGGGCGGGAGACCCAGTACTTC
>TRBV12-5|TRBJ1-5|.|TRBD1
CASGPSDRGYDQPQHF
TGTGCTAGTGGTCCGTCGGACAGGGGTTACGATCAGCCCCAGCATTTT
>TRBV19|TRBJ1-2|.|.
CANSIANPRNYGYTF
TGTGCCAATAGTATTGCGAACCCACGAAACTATGGCTACACCTTC
>TRBV7-2|TRBJ1-6|.|.
CASSLSLSGGHSPLHF
TGTGCCAGCAGCTTAAGTTTGTCCGGGGGTCATTCACCCCTCCACTTT
>TRBV3-1/TRBV3-2|TRBJ1-3|.|.
CASSQDPTGLSGNTIYF
TGTGCCAGCAGCCAAGATCCCACAGGGCTCTCTGGAAACACCATATATTTT
>TRBV5-1|TRBJ2-7|.|.
CASSLAQGRGYEQYF
TGCGCCAGCAGCTTGGCGCAGGGGAGAGGCTACGAGCAGTACTTC
>TRBV7-2|TRBJ2-2|.|.
CASSLKGGSGELFF
TGTGCCAGCAGCTTAAAGGGGGGGTCCGGGGAGCTGTTTTTT
>TRBV6-5|TRBJ1-1|.|.
CASSYRQGVAFF
TGTGCCAGCAGTTACCGGCAGGGTGTAGCTTTCTTT
>TRBV27|TRBJ2-7|.|TRBD1
CARPGQVDAYEQYF
TGTGCCAGACCGGGACAGGTAGACGCCTACGAGCAGTACTTC
>TRBV9|TRBJ1-1|once|.
CASSGGGIGVTEAFF
TGTGCCAGCAGCGGAGGAGGGATAGGAGTCACTGAAGCTTTCTTT
>TRBV4-1|TRBJ1-1|.|.
CASSQNVQGTEAFF
TGCGCCAGCAGCCAGAATGTACAGGGTACTGAAGCTTTCTTT
>TRBV19|TRBJ2-3|.|.
CASSPSGSDTQYF
TGTGCCAGTAGTCCGTCCGGGTCGGATACGCAGTATTTT
>TRBV7-3|TRBJ2-3|.|TRBD1
CASSDGQGGTDTQYF
TGTGCCAGCAGCGATGGACAGGGGGGAACAGATACGCAGTATTTT
>TRBV5-1|TRBJ1-3|.|.
CASSFAGAENTIYF
TGCGCCAGCAGCTTCGCAGGGGCGGAAAACACCATATATTTT
>TRBV6-4|TRBJ2-1|.|TRBD1
CASSDGTGTGNEQFF
TGTGCCAGCAGCGACGGCACCGGGACAGGGAATGAGCAGTTCTTC
>TRBV30|TRBJ1-2|.|.
CAWRAAGPGGYTF
TGTGCCTGGAGAGCCGCAGGGCCCGGTGGCTACACCTTC
>TRBV5-1|TRBJ1-1|.|.
CASSLVQGGSGNTEAFF
TGCGCCAGCAGCTTGGTCCAGGGCGGCTCTGGGAACACTGAAGCTTTCTTT
>TRBV7-2|TRBJ2-1|.|.
CASSRRRDLGDEQFF
TGTGCCAGCAGCCGGAGACGGGACTTAGGGGATGAGCAGTTCTTC
>TRBV27|TRBJ1-2|.|TRBD1
CASSTGEGRGYTF
TGTGCCAGCAGTACAGGGGAAGGTCGTGGCTACACCTTC
>TRBV2|TRBJ2-3|.|.
CASKDQLSTDTQYF
TGTGCCAGTAAAGATCAACTCAGCACAGATACGCAGTATTTT
>TRBV18|TRBJ1-3|.|TRBD1
CASSLRGDRAGNTIYF
TGTGCCAGCTCACTGAGAGGAGACAGGGCTGGAAACACCATATATTTT
>TRBV9|TRBJ1-2|.|TRBD1
CASSVASGLTGSYGYTF
TGTGCCAGCAGCGTAGCATCCGGTTTGACAGGGAGTTATGGCTACACCTTC
>TRBV6-5|TRBJ2-7|few|.
CASSRRTVSYEQYF
TGTGCCAGCAGCCGACGGACAGTTTCCTACGAGCAGTACTTC
>TRBV5-1|TRBJ2-4|.|TRBD2
CASSQGLAWEIAKNIQYF
TGCGCCAGCAGCCAAGGACTAGCGTGGGAGATAGCCAAAAACATTCAGTACTTC
>TRBV30|TRBJ1-5|.|.
CAWSEETNQPQHF
TGTGCCTGGAGTGAGGAGACCAATCAGCCCCAGCATTTT
>TRBV6-2/TRBV6-3|TRBJ1-5|.|TRBD1
CASTPQAGGGFHQPQHF
TGTGCCAGCACCCCCCAGGCCGGAGGGGGCTTCCACCAGCCCCAGCATTTT
>TRBV5-1|TRBJ2-3|few|.
CASSPGKSTDTQYF
TGCGCCAGCAGCCCAGGAAAAAGCACAGATACGCAGTATTTT
>TRBV9|TRBJ2-1|once|.
CASSASPDRGFYNEQFF
TGTGCCAGCAGCGCCAGTCCGGACAGAGGGTTTTACAATGAGCAGTTCTTC
>TRBV5-4|TRBJ2-2|.|.
CASSSGEGRANTGELFF
TGTGCCAGCAGCTCGGGGGAAGGAAGAGCGAACACCGGGGAGCTGTTTTTT
>TRBV9|TRBJ2-5|.|.
CASSVHPGDQETQYF
TGTGCCAGCAGCGTCCACCCAGGGGATCAAGAGACCCAGTACTTC
>TRBV19|TRBJ1-6|once|TRBD1
CASSMSGTGFVNSPLHF
TGTGCCAGTAGTATGTCCGGGACAGGGTTCGTTAATTCACCCCTCCACTTT
>TRBV2|TRBJ2-1|.|.
CATQGYEQFF
TGTGCCACCCAGGGTTATGAGCAGTTCTTC
>TRBV18|TRBJ2-7|.|TRBD1
CASSTLQAGTGGSYEQYF
TGTGCCAGCTCCACGCTCCAAGCCGGGACAGGGGGGAGCTACGAGCAGTACTTC
>TRBV18|TRBJ1-1|.|.
CASSPEEGFFF
TGTGCCAGCTCACCAGAGGAGGGATTTTTCTTT
>TRBV6-1|TRBJ1-5|.|.
CASSESFPTPQHF
TGTGCCAGCAGTGAATCCTTCCCTACCCCCCAGCATTTT
>TRBV12-5|TRBJ1-1|.|TRBD1
CASALGQGSNTEAFF
TGTGCTAGTGCCCTCGGACAGGGATCGAACACTGAAGCTTTCTTT
>TRBV27|TRBJ1-1|once|TRBD1
CASSFQGDTEAFF
TGTGCCAGCAGTTTCCAGGGGGACACTGAAGCTTTCTTT
>TRBV3-1/TRBV3-2|TRBJ1-6|.|.
CASESRGASPLHF
TGTGCCAGCGAATCCCGGGGTGCTTCACCCCTCCACTTT
>TRBV3-1/TRBV3-2|TRBJ1-6|.|.
CASSPSRSNSPLHF
TGTGCCAGCAGCCCCTCAAGGAGTAATTCACCCCTCCACTTT
>TRBV16|TRBJ1-1|.|TRBD1
CASSQSRQGTEAFF
TGTGCCAGCAGCCAATCGAGACAGGGCACTGAAGCTTTCTTT
>TRBV15|TRBJ2-3|.|.
CATSRDLGNTQYF
TGTGCCACCAGCAGAGACCTCGGGAATACGCAGTATTTT
>TRBV6-5|TRBJ1-4|once|.
CASRHRANEKLFF
TGTGCCAGCAGACACCGGGCTAATGAAAAACTGTTTTTT
>TRBV6-2/TRBV6-3|TRBJ1-2|.|.
CASSLDKTNGYTF
TGTGCCAGCAGTTTGGACAAAACCAATGGCTACACCTTC
>TRBV4-1|TRBJ1-1|.|TRBD1
CASSQVFRGRTEAFF
TGCGCCAGCAGCCAAGTCTTCAGGGGGCGGACTGAAGCTTTCTTT
>TRBV11-3|TRBJ2-1|.|.
CASSLDRDNEQFF
TGTGCCAGCAGCTTGGACAGAGACAATGAGCAGTTCTTC